A selection of T cell receptor beta chains follows, all from one sample in a study of blood T cell repertoires in COVID-19. Using immunoSEQ multiplex PCR, the repertoire was profiled, and TCRdb retains in-frame clones only, with some absent. In the table there are roughly 280,000 clones, around 89% of which are singletons. Sequenced input: PBMCs or T cells enriched from blood (not recorded which). The receptors here all came from a woman aged 50 to 60 who had recovered from COVID-19. CDR3s include the opening cysteine and the closing phenylalanine or tryptophan. The order of the fields is J gene, V gene, clone size, D gene, CDR3 DNA, CDR3 protein. A D gene is named only where the DNA matches it firmly. Clone size is stated in some rows and not others, as once, few, many or a class when expanded.

j_gene: TRBJ2-7; v_gene: TRBV6-6; abundance: -; d_gene: -; CDR3nt: TGTGCCAGCCAACAGAAAAACGAGCAGTACTTC; CDR3aa: CASQQKNEQYF
j_gene: TRBJ1-4; v_gene: TRBV15; abundance: -; d_gene: -; CDR3nt: TGTGCCACCAGCAGCGGACGGGATTGGGAAAAACTGTTTTTT; CDR3aa: CATSSGRDWEKLFF
j_gene: TRBJ1-6; v_gene: TRBV28; abundance: -; d_gene: -; CDR3nt: TGTGCCAGCAGCCCCCCACCCGTGTGGGGGAGGAATTCACCCCTCCACTTT; CDR3aa: CASSPPPVWGRNSPLHF
j_gene: TRBJ1-5; v_gene: TRBV7-9; abundance: -; d_gene: TRBD1; CDR3nt: TGTGCCAGCAGCCCGGACAGGGGCAATCAGCCCCAGCATTTT; CDR3aa: CASSPDRGNQPQHF
j_gene: TRBJ1-1; v_gene: TRBV18; abundance: -; d_gene: TRBD1; CDR3nt: TGTGCCAGCTCACCACCGAAAGGGAGTCAGGGGGGCACTGAAGCTTTCTTT; CDR3aa: CASSPPKGSQGGTEAFF
j_gene: TRBJ2-1; v_gene: TRBV7-2; abundance: -; d_gene: TRBD2; CDR3nt: TGTGCCAGCAGCTCGACTAGCGGGAGGCCCCAGGGGGAGCAGTTCTTC; CDR3aa: CASSSTSGRPQGEQFF
j_gene: TRBJ2-7; v_gene: TRBV30; abundance: -; d_gene: -; CDR3nt: TGTGCCTGGAACGTAGCTGGCAGAGGGATCTACGAGCAGTACTTC; CDR3aa: CAWNVAGRGIYEQYF
j_gene: TRBJ1-1; v_gene: TRBV28; abundance: -; d_gene: TRBD1; CDR3nt: TGTGCCAGCAGTACAGGGGCTTACACTGAAGCTTTCTTT; CDR3aa: CASSTGAYTEAFF
j_gene: TRBJ2-2; v_gene: TRBV30; abundance: -; d_gene: TRBD1; CDR3nt: TGTGCCTGGAACAGGGGCGCCGGGGAGCTGTTTTTT; CDR3aa: CAWNRGAGELFF
j_gene: TRBJ1-5; v_gene: TRBV28; abundance: -; d_gene: -; CDR3nt: TGTGCCAGCAGTTCAGGTCGTCAGCCCCAGCATTTT; CDR3aa: CASSSGRQPQHF
j_gene: TRBJ1-2; v_gene: TRBV7-3; abundance: -; d_gene: -; CDR3nt: TGTGCCAGCAGCCTACAGGTTAACTATGGCTACACCTTC; CDR3aa: CASSLQVNYGYTF
j_gene: TRBJ2-3; v_gene: TRBV30; abundance: -; d_gene: -; CDR3nt: TGTGCCTGGAGTGTATGGATTGGGCAGCTCCCAGATACGCAGTATTTT; CDR3aa: CAWSVWIGQLPDTQYF
j_gene: TRBJ1-4; v_gene: TRBV9; abundance: -; d_gene: -; CDR3nt: TGTGCCAGCAGCCCCCGGGAGGGAATCGAAAAACTGTTTTTT; CDR3aa: CASSPREGIEKLFF
j_gene: TRBJ1-4; v_gene: TRBV27; abundance: -; d_gene: -; CDR3nt: TGTGCCAGCAGTTCTCGAGGGATCTTGAATGAAAAACTGTTTTTT; CDR3aa: CASSSRGILNEKLFF
j_gene: TRBJ1-5; v_gene: TRBV28; abundance: -; d_gene: -; CDR3nt: TGTGCCAGCAGTTTTACAGGGCCCTCGATTCAGCCCCAGCATTTT; CDR3aa: CASSFTGPSIQPQHF
j_gene: TRBJ1-2; v_gene: TRBV27; abundance: -; d_gene: TRBD1; CDR3nt: TGTGCCAGCAGAAAACCGGGACAGGGCTATGGCTACACCTTC; CDR3aa: CASRKPGQGYGYTF
j_gene: TRBJ2-2; v_gene: TRBV30; abundance: -; d_gene: -; CDR3nt: TGTGCCTGGAGTAACAACGGGAATACGGGGGAGCTGTTTTTT; CDR3aa: CAWSNNGNTGELFF
j_gene: TRBJ1-2; v_gene: TRBV2; abundance: once; d_gene: -; CDR3nt: TGTGCCAGCCGAGCGAGGGGGGGCGTCTTGGATGGCTACACCTTC; CDR3aa: CASRARGGVLDGYTF
j_gene: TRBJ2-1; v_gene: TRBV11-2; abundance: once; d_gene: -; CDR3nt: TGTGCCAGCAGCTTAGAGAGGGTGGTCAATGAGCAGTTCTTC; CDR3aa: CASSLERVVNEQFF
j_gene: TRBJ2-1; v_gene: TRBV14; abundance: once; d_gene: TRBD2; CDR3nt: TGTGCCAGCAGCCAAGTTACTAGCGGGGGCTTGGGGAATGAGCAGTTCTTC; CDR3aa: CASSQVTSGGLGNEQFF
j_gene: TRBJ1-2; v_gene: TRBV4-1; abundance: -; d_gene: TRBD1; CDR3nt: TGCGCCAGCAGCCAAGAGGGTCAGGGGGCGCGGGGCTACACCTTC; CDR3aa: CASSQEGQGARGYTF
j_gene: TRBJ2-2; v_gene: TRBV6-2/TRBV6-3; abundance: -; d_gene: -; CDR3nt: TGTGCCAGCAGCCGCGTCTTAGATTCTCCCCACGGGGAGCTGTTTTTT; CDR3aa: CASSRVLDSPHGELFF